The present entry profiles one T cell receptor (beta chain) with its context. This sample stems from a study of blood T cell repertoires in COVID-19. V was pared by 6 bases and J by 6 bases, with 10 bases of the junction left unmatched. Germline loops: CDR1 LNHDA, CDR2 SQIVND (reference sequence). This CDR3 contains 14 residues. Data came from immunoSEQ multiplex PCR; TCRdb stores just in-frame clones and leaves some out. This table has under 200,000 clones, more than 75% appearing once. The chain recombines TRBV19 with TRBJ1-1; 7 nucleotides agree with TRBD1. The source is a man aged 45-65 years who had recovered from COVID-19. Sequencing input: peripheral blood. The CDR3 sequence: CASRRDSPRAEAFF. CDR3 nucleotides: TGTGCCAGTAGACGGGACAGCCCCCGGGCTGAAGCTTTCTTT.